The clone carrying this T cell receptor beta chain came up many times. Its antigen is as yet unknown. This CDR3 has 15 amino acids. CDR1 is DFQATT, CDR2 SNEGSKA, per germline (reference sequence). V gave up 2 bases and J gave up 7 bases; unmatched junction bases: 7. This specimen belongs to a study of early T cells in non-severe SARS-CoV-2 infection. Overall study context: Chains were unpaired, as sequencing was done on bulk RNA from unsorted whole blood.

Study results and caveats: The study's VDJdb matching favored anti-spike CD8 responses and missed private and CD4 specificities.

Unique molecular identifiers tagged individual cDNA molecules. Each CDR3 protein gets one entry after TCRdb re-called the 5' RACE reads with MiXCR. Of around 19,000 distinct CDR3 sequences listed, approximately 4.8% are singletons. This TCR was sampled from an adult who was a healthcare worker with PCR-confirmed SARS-CoV-2 infection or an uninfected control (not recorded which). The specimen was whole blood. The chain combines TRBV20-1 with TRBJ2-2; 10 positions match TRBD2. The CDR3 DNA reads TGCAGTGCTAGACCGAGCGGGAGGGACAGCGGGGAGCTGTTTTTT. Amino acids: CSARPSGRDSGELFF.